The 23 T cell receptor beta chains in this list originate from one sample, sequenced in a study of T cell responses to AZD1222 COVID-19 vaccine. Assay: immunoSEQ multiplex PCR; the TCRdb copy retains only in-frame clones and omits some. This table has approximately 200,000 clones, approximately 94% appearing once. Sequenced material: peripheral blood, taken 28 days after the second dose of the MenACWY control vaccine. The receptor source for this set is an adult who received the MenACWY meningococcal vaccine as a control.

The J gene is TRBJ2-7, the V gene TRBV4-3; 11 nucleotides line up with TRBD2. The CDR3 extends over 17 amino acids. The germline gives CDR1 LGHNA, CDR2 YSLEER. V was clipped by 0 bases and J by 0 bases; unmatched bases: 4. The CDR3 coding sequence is TGCGCCAGCAGCCAAGAAGGTCTAGCGGGGGGCTCCTACGAGCAGTACTTC. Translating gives CASSQEGLAGGSYEQYF.

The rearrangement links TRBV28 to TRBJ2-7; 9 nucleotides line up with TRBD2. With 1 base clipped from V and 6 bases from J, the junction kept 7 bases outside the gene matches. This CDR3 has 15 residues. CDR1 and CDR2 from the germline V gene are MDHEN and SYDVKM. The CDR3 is CASSLYGGRAFEQYF. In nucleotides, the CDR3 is TGTGCCAGCAGTTTATACGGCGGGAGGGCTTTCGAGCAGTACTTC.

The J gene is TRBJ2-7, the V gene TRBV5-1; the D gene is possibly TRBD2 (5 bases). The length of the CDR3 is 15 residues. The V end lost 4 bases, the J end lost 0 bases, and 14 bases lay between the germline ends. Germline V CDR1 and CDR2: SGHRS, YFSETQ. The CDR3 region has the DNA TGCGCCAGCAGCCCCGGGGTCCTATCCTCCTACGAGCAGTACTTC. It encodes CASSPGVLSSYEQYF.

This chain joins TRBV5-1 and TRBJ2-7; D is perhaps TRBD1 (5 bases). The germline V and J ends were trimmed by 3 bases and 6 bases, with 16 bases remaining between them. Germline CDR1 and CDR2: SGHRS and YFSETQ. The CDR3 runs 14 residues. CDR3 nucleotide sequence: TGCGCCAGCAGCTGGAGTCAGGGTCCGGGCGAGCAGTACTTC. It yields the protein CASSWSQGPGEQYF.

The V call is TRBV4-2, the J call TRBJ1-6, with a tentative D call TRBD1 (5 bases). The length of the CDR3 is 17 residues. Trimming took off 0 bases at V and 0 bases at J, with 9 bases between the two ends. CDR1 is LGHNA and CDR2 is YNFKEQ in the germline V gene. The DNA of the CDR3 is TGTGCCAGCAGCCAAGAACAGGATACCTCCTATAATTCACCCCTCCACTTT. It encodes CASSQEQDTSYNSPLHF.

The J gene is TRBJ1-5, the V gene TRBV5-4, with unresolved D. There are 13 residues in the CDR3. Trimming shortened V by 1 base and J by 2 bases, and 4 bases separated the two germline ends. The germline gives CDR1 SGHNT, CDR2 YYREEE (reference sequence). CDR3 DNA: TGTGCCAGCAGCTTGTGGGGCAATCAGCCCCAGCATTTT. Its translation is CASSLWGNQPQHF.

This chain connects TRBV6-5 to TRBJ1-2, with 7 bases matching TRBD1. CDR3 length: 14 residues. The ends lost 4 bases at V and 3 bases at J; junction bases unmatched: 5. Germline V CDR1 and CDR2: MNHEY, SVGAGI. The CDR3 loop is CASSSRQGHYGYTF. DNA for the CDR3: TGTGCCAGCAGTTCTCGACAGGGACACTATGGCTACACCTTC.

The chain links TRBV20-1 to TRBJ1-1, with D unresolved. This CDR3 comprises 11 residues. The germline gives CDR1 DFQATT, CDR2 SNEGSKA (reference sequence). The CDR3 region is CRVKWGAEAFF. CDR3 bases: TGCAGGGTAAAATGGGGTGCTGAAGCTTTCTTT.

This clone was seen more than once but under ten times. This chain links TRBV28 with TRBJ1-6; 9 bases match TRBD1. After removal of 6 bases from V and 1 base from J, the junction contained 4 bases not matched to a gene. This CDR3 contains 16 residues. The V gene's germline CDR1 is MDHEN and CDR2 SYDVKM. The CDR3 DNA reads TGTGCCAGCAGATCGGGACAGGGTTCCTATAATTCACCCCTCCACTTT. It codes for CASRSGQGSYNSPLHF.

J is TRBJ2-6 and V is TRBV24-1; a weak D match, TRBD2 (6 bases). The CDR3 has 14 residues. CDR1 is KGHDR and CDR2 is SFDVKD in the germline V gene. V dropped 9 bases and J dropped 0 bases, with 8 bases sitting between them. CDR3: CATSGDSGANVLTF. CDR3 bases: TGTGCCACCTCGGGGGACTCTGGGGCCAACGTCCTGACTTTC.

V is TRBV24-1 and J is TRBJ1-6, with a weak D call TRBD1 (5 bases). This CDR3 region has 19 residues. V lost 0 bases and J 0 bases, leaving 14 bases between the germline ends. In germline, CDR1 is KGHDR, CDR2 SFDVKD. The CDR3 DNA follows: TGTGCCACCAGTGATTTGCAGGGTTTTCAGAGCTCCTATAATTCACCCCTCCACTTT. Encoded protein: CATSDLQGFQSSYNSPLHF.

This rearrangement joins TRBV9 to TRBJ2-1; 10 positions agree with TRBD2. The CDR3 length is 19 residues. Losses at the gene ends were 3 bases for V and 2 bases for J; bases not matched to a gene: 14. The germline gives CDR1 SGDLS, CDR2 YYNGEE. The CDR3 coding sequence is TGTGCCAGCAGCGCACCGATAAGGACTAGCGGAACCACCTACAATGAGCAGTTCTTC. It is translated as CASSAPIRTSGTTYNEQFF.

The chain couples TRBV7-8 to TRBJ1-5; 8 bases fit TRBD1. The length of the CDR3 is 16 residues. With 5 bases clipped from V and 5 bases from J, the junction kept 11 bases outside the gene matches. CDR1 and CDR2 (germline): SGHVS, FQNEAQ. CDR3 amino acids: CASSPRGAGGDQPQHF. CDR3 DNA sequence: TGTGCCAGCAGCCCCAGAGGCGCAGGGGGCGATCAGCCCCAGCATTTT.

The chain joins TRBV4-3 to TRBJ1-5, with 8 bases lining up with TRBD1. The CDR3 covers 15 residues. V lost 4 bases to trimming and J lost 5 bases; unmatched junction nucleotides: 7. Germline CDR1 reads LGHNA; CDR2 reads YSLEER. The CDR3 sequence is CASSRRQGWDQPQHF. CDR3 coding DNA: TGCGCCAGCAGCCGCAGACAGGGGTGGGATCAGCCCCAGCATTTT.

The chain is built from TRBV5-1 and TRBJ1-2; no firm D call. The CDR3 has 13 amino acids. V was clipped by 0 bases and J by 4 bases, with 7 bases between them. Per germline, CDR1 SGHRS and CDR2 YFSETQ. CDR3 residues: CASSLVTGYGYTF. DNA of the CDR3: TGCGCCAGCAGCTTGGTGACGGGCTATGGCTACACCTTC.

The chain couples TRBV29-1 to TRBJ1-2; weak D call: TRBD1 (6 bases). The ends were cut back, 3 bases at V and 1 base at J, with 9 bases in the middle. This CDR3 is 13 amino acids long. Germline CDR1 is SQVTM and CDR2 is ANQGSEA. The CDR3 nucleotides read TGCAGCGTTGAGGACAGAGATAACTATGGCTACACCTTC. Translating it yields CSVEDRDNYGYTF.

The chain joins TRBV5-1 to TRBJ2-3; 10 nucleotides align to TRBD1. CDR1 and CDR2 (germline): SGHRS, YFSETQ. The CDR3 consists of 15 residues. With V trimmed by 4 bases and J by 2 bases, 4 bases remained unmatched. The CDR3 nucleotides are TGCGCCAGCAGCGCTGACAGGGGGCCCACAGATACGCAGTATTTT. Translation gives CASSADRGPTDTQYF. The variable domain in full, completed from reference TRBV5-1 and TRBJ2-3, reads KAGVTQTPRYLIKTRGQQVTLSCSPISGHRSVSWYQQTPGQGLQFLFEYFSETQRNKGNFPGRFSGRQFSNSRSEMNVSTLELGDSALYLCASSADRGPTDTQYFGPGTRLTVL.

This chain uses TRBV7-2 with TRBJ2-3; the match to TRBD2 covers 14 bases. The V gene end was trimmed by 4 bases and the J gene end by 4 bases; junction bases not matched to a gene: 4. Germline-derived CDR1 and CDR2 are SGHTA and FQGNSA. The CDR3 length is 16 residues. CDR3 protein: CASSSGLAGAADTQYF. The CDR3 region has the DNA TGTGCCAGCAGCTCGGGACTAGCGGGAGCAGCAGATACGCAGTATTTT.

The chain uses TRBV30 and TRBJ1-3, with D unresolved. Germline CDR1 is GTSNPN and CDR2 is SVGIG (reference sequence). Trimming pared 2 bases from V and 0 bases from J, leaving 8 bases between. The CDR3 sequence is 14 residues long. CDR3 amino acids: CAWSRSFSGNTIYF. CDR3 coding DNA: TGTGCCTGGAGTCGGAGCTTCTCTGGAAACACCATATATTTT.

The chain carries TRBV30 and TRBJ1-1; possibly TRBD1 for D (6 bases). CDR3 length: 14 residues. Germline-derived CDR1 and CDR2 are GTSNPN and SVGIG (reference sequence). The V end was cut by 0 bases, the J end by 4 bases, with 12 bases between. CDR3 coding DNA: TGTGCCTGGAGTGTAGGGGGGGCCGGCACTGAAGCTTTCTTT. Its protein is CAWSVGGAGTEAFF.

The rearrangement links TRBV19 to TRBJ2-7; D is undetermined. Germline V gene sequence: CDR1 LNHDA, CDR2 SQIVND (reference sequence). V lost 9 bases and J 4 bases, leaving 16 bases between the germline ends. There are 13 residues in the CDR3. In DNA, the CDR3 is TGTGCCAGCATCATGTGCTCGACTTACGAGCAGTACTTC. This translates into CASIMCSTYEQYF.

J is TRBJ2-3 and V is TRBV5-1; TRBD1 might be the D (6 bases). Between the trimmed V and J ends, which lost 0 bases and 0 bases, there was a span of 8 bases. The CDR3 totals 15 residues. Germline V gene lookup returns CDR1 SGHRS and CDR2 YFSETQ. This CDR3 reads CASSLGDISTDTQYF. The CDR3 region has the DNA TGCGCCAGCAGCTTGGGGGACATAAGCACAGATACGCAGTATTTT.

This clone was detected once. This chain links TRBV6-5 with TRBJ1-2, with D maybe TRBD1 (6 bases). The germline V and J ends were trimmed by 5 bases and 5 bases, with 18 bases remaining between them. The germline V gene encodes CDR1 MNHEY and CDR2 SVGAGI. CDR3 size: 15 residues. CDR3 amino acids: CASSTAGEVGYGYTF. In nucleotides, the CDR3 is TGTGCCAGCAGTACCGCAGGGGAGGTTGGGTATGGCTACACCTTC.